This T cell receptor beta chain originates from a study of T-cell memory formation after mild COVID-19. Overall study context: For the most part, TCR clusters were specific to one donor.

Overall study results and limits: CD4+ contracting clones were mainly CM and EM; CD8+ ones, EMRA. CD4/CD8 balance held among clones contracting day 15 to 85, and later expanders leaned CD4+.

From 5'RACE with constant-segment primers came TCR alpha and TCR beta cDNA libraries that carried sample barcodes and UMIs. TCRdb re-called the 5' RACE reads with MiXCR, one entry per CDR3 protein. Among around 300,000 distinct CDR3 sequences, approximately 15% were seen once, and the ten largest hold roughly 23%. This clonotype was counted only a few times. Its antigen remains unknown. Trimming left V 2 bases short and J 8 bases short, with 22 bases between. The germline gives CDR1 DFQATT, CDR2 SNEGSKA (reference sequence). This CDR3 is 16 amino acids long. The chain carries TRBV20-1 and TRBJ2-1; D might be TRBD2 (5 bases). The clonotype was recovered from a young man who had mild COVID-19 (a few samples of this study predate the infection). Cell type and time point are not known. Material for sequencing was PBMCs or a T cell subset sorted from them (not recorded which). The CDR3 reads CSARIFLTKAPHEQFF. In DNA form, the CDR3 reads TGCAGTGCTAGAATCTTCCTGACTAAGGCACCCCATGAGCAGTTCTTC.